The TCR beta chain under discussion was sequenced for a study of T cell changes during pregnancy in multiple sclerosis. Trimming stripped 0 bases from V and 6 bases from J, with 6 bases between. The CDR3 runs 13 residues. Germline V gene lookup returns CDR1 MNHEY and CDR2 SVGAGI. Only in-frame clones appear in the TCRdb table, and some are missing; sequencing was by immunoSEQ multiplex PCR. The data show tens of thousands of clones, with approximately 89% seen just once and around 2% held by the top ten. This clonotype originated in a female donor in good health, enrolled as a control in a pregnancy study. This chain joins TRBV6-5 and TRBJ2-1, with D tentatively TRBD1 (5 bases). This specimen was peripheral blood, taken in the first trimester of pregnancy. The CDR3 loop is CASSYSTGNEQFF. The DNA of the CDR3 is TGTGCCAGCAGTTACTCCACAGGCAATGAGCAGTTCTTC.